This TCR beta chain was sequenced for a study of cytomegalovirus exposure and HLA in healthy donors. Study-wide results and caveats: Researchers reported in a later analysis that a missense DCLRE1C variant was tied to TCR beta V- and J-gene trimming.

The PCR employed 60 Vbeta primers together with 13 Jbeta primers. Assay used: immunoSEQ multiplex PCR; TCRdb lists only in-frame clones, some missing. This table holds roughly 190,000 clones, roughly 82% found once. In the case of this clone: The target antigen is unknown.

What was sequenced was PBMCs. This TCR was recovered from a woman in her forties or fifties in good health and CMV-seropositive.

CDR3 protein: CASTSDFSNQPQHF. As DNA, the CDR3 is TGTGCCAGCACCTCGGACTTTAGCAATCAGCCCCAGCATTTT. The chain links TRBV6-6 to TRBJ1-5; D gene unclear. The CDR3 covers 14 residues. Germline V gene sequence: CDR1 MNHNY, CDR2 SVGAGI (reference sequence). V gave up 7 bases and J gave up 0 bases, with 10 bases separating them.